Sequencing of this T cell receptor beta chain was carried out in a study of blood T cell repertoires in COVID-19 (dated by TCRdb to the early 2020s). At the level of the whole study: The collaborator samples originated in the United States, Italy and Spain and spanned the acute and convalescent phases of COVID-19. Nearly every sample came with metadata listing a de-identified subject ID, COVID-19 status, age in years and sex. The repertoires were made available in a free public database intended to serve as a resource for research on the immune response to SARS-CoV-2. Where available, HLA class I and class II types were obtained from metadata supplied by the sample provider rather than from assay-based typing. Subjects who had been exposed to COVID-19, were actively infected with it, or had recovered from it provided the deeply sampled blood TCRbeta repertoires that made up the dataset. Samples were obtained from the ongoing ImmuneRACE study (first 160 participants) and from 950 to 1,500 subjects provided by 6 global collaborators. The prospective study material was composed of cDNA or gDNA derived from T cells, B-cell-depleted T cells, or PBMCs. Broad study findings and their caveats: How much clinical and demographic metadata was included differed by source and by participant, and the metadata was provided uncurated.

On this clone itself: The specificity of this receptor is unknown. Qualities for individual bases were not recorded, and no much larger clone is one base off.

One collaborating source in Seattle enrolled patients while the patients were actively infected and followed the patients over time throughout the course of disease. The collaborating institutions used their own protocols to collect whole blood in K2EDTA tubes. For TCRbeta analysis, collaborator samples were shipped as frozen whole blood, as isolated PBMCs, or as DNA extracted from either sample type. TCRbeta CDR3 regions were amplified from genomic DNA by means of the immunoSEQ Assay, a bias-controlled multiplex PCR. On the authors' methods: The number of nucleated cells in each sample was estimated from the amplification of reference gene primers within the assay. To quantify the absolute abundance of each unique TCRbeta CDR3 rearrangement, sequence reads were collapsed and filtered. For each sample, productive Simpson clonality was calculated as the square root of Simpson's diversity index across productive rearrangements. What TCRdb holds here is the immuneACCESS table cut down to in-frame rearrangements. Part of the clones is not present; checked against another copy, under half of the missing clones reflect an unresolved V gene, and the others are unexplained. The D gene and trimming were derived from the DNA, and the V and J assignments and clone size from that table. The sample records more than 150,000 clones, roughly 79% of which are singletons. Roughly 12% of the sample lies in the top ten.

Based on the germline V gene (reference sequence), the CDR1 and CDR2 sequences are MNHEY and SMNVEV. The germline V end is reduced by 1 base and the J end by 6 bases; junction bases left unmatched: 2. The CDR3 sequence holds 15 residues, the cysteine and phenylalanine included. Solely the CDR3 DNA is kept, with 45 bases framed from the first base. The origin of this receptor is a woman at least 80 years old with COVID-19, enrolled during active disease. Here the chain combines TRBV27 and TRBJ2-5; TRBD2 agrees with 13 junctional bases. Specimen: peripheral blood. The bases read TGTGCCAGCAGTTTATGGGGACTAGCGGGACAGACCCAGTACTTC. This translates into CASSLWGLAGQTQYF.